This TCR beta chain was recorded in a study of cytomegalovirus exposure and HLA in healthy donors. CDR3 length equals 15 residues. Germline trimming cut 3 bases from V and 9 bases from J; bases unmatched to any gene: 8. The germline V gene encodes CDR1 ENHRY and CDR2 SYGVKD. Sequencing used immunoSEQ multiplex PCR; TCRdb keeps in-frame clones, though not all of them. The repertoire holds a few hundred thousand clones, with 86% as singletons. Sequenced: PBMCs. The receptor was isolated from a woman aged 18-29 years in good health and CMV-seronegative. The J gene is TRBJ2-1, the V gene TRBV10-3; TRBD2 matches at 10 bases. This CDR3 reads CAISDPLAGRGEQFF. For the CDR3, the DNA is TGTGCCATCAGTGATCCACTAGCGGGAAGGGGTGAGCAGTTCTTC.